This T cell receptor (beta chain) was observed in a study of blood T cell repertoires in COVID-19. In the study overall: Italy, Spain and the United States were the sources of the convalescent and acute COVID-19 samples. Sample material is recorded as cDNA or gDNA derived from T cells, B-cell-depleted T cells, or PBMCs.

Original analysis: Nucleated cell counts were estimated from reference gene primer amplification. TCRdb's table, derived via immunoSEQ multiplex PCR, lists solely in-frame clones and lacks some. V, J and clone size reflect that table, while D and trimming were determined from the DNA. The sample contains more than 60,000 clones, approximately 89% of which appear only once. The CDR3 totals 12 residues. With 8 bases removed from V and 1 base from J, the gap between germline ends came to 8 bases. Sequenced input: peripheral blood. The rearrangement uses TRBV12-3 or TRBV12-4 and TRBJ1-2; D gene uncertain. The receptor was derived from a man aged 55 to 70 with acute or convalescent COVID-19. In DNA form, the CDR3 reads TGTGCCAGCGCTATGGTTAACTATGGCTACACCTTC. Translating it yields CASAMVNYGYTF.